Each of the 20 T cell receptor beta chains below was sequenced from the same sample in a study of blood T cells in healthy people across ages. The second PCR ran about 6 to 11 cycles with a sample-barcoded 5' primer and J-beta primers. TCRdb called the 5' RACE reads again in MiXCR, with one record for every CDR3 protein. Of some 930,000 distinct CDR3 sequences in the sample, about 28% were seen once. These data were likewise used in another study, on T cells of mothers and their children.

Material for sequencing was blood. Source of these receptors: a woman in her thirties or forties in good health.

V usage is TRBV5-1 and J usage is TRBJ2-5; D unresolved. The CDR3 extends over 16 amino acids. V lost 0 bases and J lost 1, with 13 bases in between. CDR1 SGHRS and CDR2 YFSETQ come from the germline V gene. CDR3 region: CASSLELGISQETQYF. The DNA for the CDR3 is TGCGCCAGCAGCTTGGAATTGGGGATCTCCCAAGAGACCCAGTACTTC.

The V and J genes are TRBV6-5 and TRBJ1-1; D is uncertain. CDR3 length: 14 amino acids. Trimming cost V 6 bases and J 0 bases, with 11 bases left between them. Germline-derived CDR1 and CDR2 are MNHEY and SVGAGI. CDR3 protein: CASRKGSLNTEAFF. In DNA form, the CDR3 reads TGTGCCAGCAGGAAAGGGAGCTTGAACACTGAAGCTTTCTTT.

This clonotype appeared a single time. The rearrangement links TRBV7-9 to TRBJ2-1; 7 nucleotides align to TRBD2. Germline CDR1 reads SEHNR; CDR2 reads FQNEAQ (reference sequence). J lost 10 bases, V lost 3 bases, and 9 bases had no gene match. This CDR3 comprises 14 residues. CDR3 coding DNA: TGTGCCAGCAGCTTTGGGTCTAGCGGAAGGGAGCAGTTCTTC. This sequence encodes CASSFGSSGREQFF.

Comment on this clonotype: Germline is not matched at one junction end, which may reflect a read error. The chain uses TRBV11-2 and TRBJ2-7; possible D gene TRBD1, 5 bases. Germline V lookup: CDR1 SGHAT, CDR2 FQNNGV. This CDR3 comprises 15 residues. The CDR3 DNA reads as TGTGCCAGCAGCTCCACGGACGGACACTCCTACAAGCAGTACTTC. This gives the protein CASSSTDGHSYKQYF.

V usage is TRBV11-2 and J usage is TRBJ2-3; D is ambiguous. With 2 bases removed from V and 1 base from J, the gap between germline ends came to 7 bases. The CDR3 has 14 residues. Germline assignment: CDR1 SGHAT and CDR2 FQNNGV. The CDR3 here is CASSLNFRTDTQYF. Written as DNA, the CDR3 is TGTGCCAGCAGCTTAAACTTCCGCACAGATACGCAGTATTTT.

The chain joins TRBV19 to TRBJ2-6, with TRBD1 as a possible D gene (5 bases). This CDR3 spans 16 amino acids. Germline CDR1 and CDR2: LNHDA and SQIVND (reference sequence). Deletions cut 5 bases from V and 2 bases from J, with 13 bases between. The DNA for the CDR3 is TGTGCCAGTAGTGTGTGGGGCAGGGCTGGGGCCAACGTCCTGACTTTC. Amino acids: CASSVWGRAGANVLTF.

This clonotype appeared a few times. The J gene is TRBJ1-2, the V gene TRBV19; 7 positions match TRBD1. Germline assignment: CDR1 LNHDA and CDR2 SQIVND (reference sequence). Losses at the gene ends were 8 bases for V and 8 bases for J; bases not matched to a gene: 8. The CDR3 contains 12 residues. CDR3 amino acids: CASRQGSQGYTF. The CDR3 nucleotides are TGTGCCAGTCGACAGGGTTCCCAAGGCTACACCTTC.

This chain links TRBV7-6 with TRBJ1-4, with no clear D. CDR1 is SGHVS, CDR2 FNYEAQ, per germline. This CDR3 region has 14 residues. Trimming shortened V by 3 bases and J by 4 bases, and 9 bases separated the two germline ends. Here the CDR3 DNA reads TGTGCCAGCAGCTTGGGCAAGGGTAATGAAAAACTGTTTTTT. Protein: CASSLGKGNEKLFF.

The table lists this clonotype with a count of one. The chain combines TRBV7-9 with TRBJ1-2; no definite D call. Germline lookup yields CDR1 SEHNR and CDR2 FQNEAQ (reference sequence). V was cut by 4 bases and J by 7 bases, with 22 bases left in between. This CDR3 spans 16 amino acids. This chain's CDR3 is CASSYSRTDGEGGYTF. CDR3 nucleotides: TGTGCCAGCAGCTACAGCAGGACCGACGGGGAAGGTGGCTACACCTTC.

The rearrangement joins TRBV2 to TRBJ2-5; the D gene is possibly TRBD2 (6 bases). This CDR3 is 13 amino acids long. V dropped 7 bases and J dropped 5 bases, with 14 bases sitting between them. Germline V CDR1 and CDR2: SNHLY, FYNNEI. Here the CDR3 DNA reads TGTGCCAGCAAGGAGGGTGTGCAGGAGACCCAGTACTTC. It specifies CASKEGVQETQYF.

The J gene is TRBJ1-5, the V gene TRBV5-1, with 9 positions matching TRBD1. Germline-derived CDR1 and CDR2 are SGHRS and YFSETQ. The V and J ends lost 4 bases and 5 bases, in that order; junction bases with no gene match: 7. The CDR3 sequence is 15 residues long. Written as DNA, the CDR3 is TGCGCCAGCAGCCCCGGGACAGGGTTGGATCAGCCCCAGCATTTT. Its translation is CASSPGTGLDQPQHF.

This clonotype was observed at least ten times. The V and J genes are TRBV6-5 and TRBJ2-1, with D perhaps given as TRBD1 or TRBD2 (5 bases each). Trimming cost V 0 bases and J 8 bases, with 14 bases left between them. The length of the CDR3 is 15 residues. Germline V lookup: CDR1 MNHEY, CDR2 SVGAGI. The CDR3 DNA is TGTGCCAGCAGTTACTCGACTCTTCGGGGCGATGAGCAGTTCTTC. Translation gives CASSYSTLRGDEQFF.

In its sample, this clonotype was seen many times. The chain combines TRBV5-1 with TRBJ2-5; 7 nucleotides line up with TRBD2. This CDR3 has 15 residues. The J segment lost 1 base and the V segment lost 1 base, leaving 4 bases of the junction unmatched. Germline lookup yields CDR1 SGHRS and CDR2 YFSETQ. CDR3: CASSLWGGFQETQYF. The CDR3 DNA is TGCGCCAGCAGCTTGTGGGGGGGGTTCCAAGAGACCCAGTACTTC.

This clonotype was found a few times. The V and J genes are TRBV12-3 or TRBV12-4 and TRBJ2-2, with a weak D call TRBD2 (6 bases). This CDR3 comprises 13 residues. V was trimmed by 6 bases and J by 9 bases, leaving 14 bases between them. The CDR3 loop is CASSQGLSRELFF. The CDR3 DNA follows: TGTGCCAGCAGCCAGGGACTTTCAAGGGAGCTGTTTTTT.

The chain carries TRBV28 and TRBJ1-2; 7 positions match TRBD1. CDR3 length equals 12 residues. Germline trimming cut 8 bases from V and 6 bases from J; bases unmatched to any gene: 6. The V gene's germline CDR1 is MDHEN and CDR2 SYDVKM. The chain's CDR3 is CASGGQINGYTF. CDR3 DNA sequence: TGTGCCAGCGGGGGACAGATTAATGGCTACACCTTC.

The V call is TRBV4-2, the J call TRBJ2-4; perhaps D is TRBD1 or TRBD2 (5 bases each). The J call may be in error: the DNA end matches TRBJ2-7 better. The CDR3 runs to 15 residues. Germline V gene lookup returns CDR1 LGHNA and CDR2 YNFKEQ. The CDR3 DNA follows: TGTGCCAGCAGCCAAGGGGGGAGTCAAAGCTACGAGCAGTACTTC. Its protein is CASSQGGSQSYEQYF.

There are a few counts of this clonotype. The V gene is TRBV28, the J gene TRBJ1-2; D perhaps matches TRBD1 (5 bases). The germline gives CDR1 MDHEN, CDR2 SYDVKM. The CDR3 is 13 residues long. The V gene lost 6 bases and the J gene lost 7 bases, with 15 bases spanning the gap. The CDR3 DNA follows: TGTGCCAGCAGACAACCAGGGCACGGTGGCTACACCTTC. Its protein is CASRQPGHGGYTF.

This clonotype was picked up many times. The chain combines TRBV4-1 with TRBJ1-1; maybe TRBD1 (5 bases). Looked up from germline, CDR1 is MGHRA and CDR2 is YSYEKL. The CDR3 extends over 15 amino acids. The V and J ends lost 0 bases and 7 bases respectively, with 15 bases between them. The CDR3 DNA reads as TGCGCCAGCAGCCAAGATTATGGGGCAGCGGGTGAAGCTTTCTTT. This translates into CASSQDYGAAGEAFF.

V is TRBV7-3 and J is TRBJ1-1; TRBD1 matches at 9 bases. The length of the CDR3 is 13 residues. The ends lost 5 bases at V and 7 bases at J; junction bases unmatched: 5. Germline V CDR1 and CDR2: SGHTA, FQGTGA. The CDR3: CASSAGQGFEAFF. CDR3 nucleotides: TGTGCCAGCAGCGCAGGACAGGGGTTTGAAGCTTTCTTT.

The chain is built from TRBV25-1 and TRBJ1-2; D possibly corresponds to TRBD1 (5 bases). Germline lookup yields CDR1 MGHDK and CDR2 SYGVNS. Trimming stripped 7 bases from V and 4 bases from J, with 10 bases between. This CDR3 is 12 amino acids long. In DNA, the CDR3 is TGTGCCAGCACCGGGACCGGCTATGGCTACACCTTC. Its protein product is CASTGTGYGYTF.